This T cell receptor (beta chain) came from a study of breast tumors, draining lymph nodes, adjacent tissues. Study results and caveats: Tumor T cell lymph node origin was a supported hypothesis, not proven. Compared with basal-like, luminal-like tumors shared significantly more repertoire with nontumor tissue. The data were judged consistent with most tumor T cells coming from lymph node and expanding in tumor. Tumor TCR diversity was below lymph nodes but above nontumor tissue.

A single record per CDR3 protein comes from TCRdb applying MiXCR to the multiplex PCR reads. The sample consists of around 230,000 distinct CDR3 sequences, 30% to 35% of them appearing once. CDR1 and CDR2 (germline): KGHDR, SFDVKD. The CDR3 covers 16 residues. V was trimmed by 3 bases and J by 1 base, leaving 12 bases between them. Many counts were recorded for this clonotype. The antigen remains undetermined. Samples came from axillary lymph nodes draining the breast cancer. V and J are TRBV24-1 and TRBJ2-1; a possible D gene is TRBD1 (5 bases). The sequence was obtained from a female donor with breast cancer. Some clones in this sample may be carry-over from other donors' samples. Specimen: axillary lymph node tissue. For the CDR3, the DNA is TGTGCCACCAGTGATCCCCAGGGCGGATCCTACAATGAGCAGTTCTTC. Amino acid sequence: CATSDPQGGSYNEQFF.